This TCR beta chain was captured by sequencing in a study of cytomegalovirus exposure and HLA in healthy donors. General study results and limits: A later analysis reported that several of the most significant clusters appeared to be linked to common viral pathogens, among them Epstein-Barr virus. For presence/absence analyses, sequencing depth was assumed to be roughly uniform across donors. Association with HLA alleles at 0.05 false discovery rate was found for around 15,000 TCR beta sequences in a later analysis.

This CDR3 is 13 amino acids long. The trim removed 6 bases at V and 6 bases at J, leaving 6 bases unmatched. Per germline, CDR1 LGHNT and CDR2 FRNRAP. The PCR had 60 Vbeta and 13 Jbeta primers. Authors' analysis steps: A follow-up analysis tallied tens of millions of unique TCR beta chains, some 9.9 million shared. Clones were sequenced by immunoSEQ multiplex PCR, and TCRdb holds only the in-frame ones, with some missing. For V, J and clone size, that table is used; D and trimming come from the DNA. This table has 70,000 to 95,000 clones, around 80% appearing once. As concerns this clone: Its antigen is currently unknown.

The TCR comes from a man aged 25 to 40 in good health and CMV-seropositive. The sequencing sample was made of PBMCs. The chain is built from TRBV12-5 and TRBJ2-3; 7 nucleotides line up with TRBD2. CDR3 protein: CASGAGVKDTQYF. CDR3 nucleotides: TGTGCTAGTGGGGCGGGGGTCAAGGATACGCAGTATTTT.